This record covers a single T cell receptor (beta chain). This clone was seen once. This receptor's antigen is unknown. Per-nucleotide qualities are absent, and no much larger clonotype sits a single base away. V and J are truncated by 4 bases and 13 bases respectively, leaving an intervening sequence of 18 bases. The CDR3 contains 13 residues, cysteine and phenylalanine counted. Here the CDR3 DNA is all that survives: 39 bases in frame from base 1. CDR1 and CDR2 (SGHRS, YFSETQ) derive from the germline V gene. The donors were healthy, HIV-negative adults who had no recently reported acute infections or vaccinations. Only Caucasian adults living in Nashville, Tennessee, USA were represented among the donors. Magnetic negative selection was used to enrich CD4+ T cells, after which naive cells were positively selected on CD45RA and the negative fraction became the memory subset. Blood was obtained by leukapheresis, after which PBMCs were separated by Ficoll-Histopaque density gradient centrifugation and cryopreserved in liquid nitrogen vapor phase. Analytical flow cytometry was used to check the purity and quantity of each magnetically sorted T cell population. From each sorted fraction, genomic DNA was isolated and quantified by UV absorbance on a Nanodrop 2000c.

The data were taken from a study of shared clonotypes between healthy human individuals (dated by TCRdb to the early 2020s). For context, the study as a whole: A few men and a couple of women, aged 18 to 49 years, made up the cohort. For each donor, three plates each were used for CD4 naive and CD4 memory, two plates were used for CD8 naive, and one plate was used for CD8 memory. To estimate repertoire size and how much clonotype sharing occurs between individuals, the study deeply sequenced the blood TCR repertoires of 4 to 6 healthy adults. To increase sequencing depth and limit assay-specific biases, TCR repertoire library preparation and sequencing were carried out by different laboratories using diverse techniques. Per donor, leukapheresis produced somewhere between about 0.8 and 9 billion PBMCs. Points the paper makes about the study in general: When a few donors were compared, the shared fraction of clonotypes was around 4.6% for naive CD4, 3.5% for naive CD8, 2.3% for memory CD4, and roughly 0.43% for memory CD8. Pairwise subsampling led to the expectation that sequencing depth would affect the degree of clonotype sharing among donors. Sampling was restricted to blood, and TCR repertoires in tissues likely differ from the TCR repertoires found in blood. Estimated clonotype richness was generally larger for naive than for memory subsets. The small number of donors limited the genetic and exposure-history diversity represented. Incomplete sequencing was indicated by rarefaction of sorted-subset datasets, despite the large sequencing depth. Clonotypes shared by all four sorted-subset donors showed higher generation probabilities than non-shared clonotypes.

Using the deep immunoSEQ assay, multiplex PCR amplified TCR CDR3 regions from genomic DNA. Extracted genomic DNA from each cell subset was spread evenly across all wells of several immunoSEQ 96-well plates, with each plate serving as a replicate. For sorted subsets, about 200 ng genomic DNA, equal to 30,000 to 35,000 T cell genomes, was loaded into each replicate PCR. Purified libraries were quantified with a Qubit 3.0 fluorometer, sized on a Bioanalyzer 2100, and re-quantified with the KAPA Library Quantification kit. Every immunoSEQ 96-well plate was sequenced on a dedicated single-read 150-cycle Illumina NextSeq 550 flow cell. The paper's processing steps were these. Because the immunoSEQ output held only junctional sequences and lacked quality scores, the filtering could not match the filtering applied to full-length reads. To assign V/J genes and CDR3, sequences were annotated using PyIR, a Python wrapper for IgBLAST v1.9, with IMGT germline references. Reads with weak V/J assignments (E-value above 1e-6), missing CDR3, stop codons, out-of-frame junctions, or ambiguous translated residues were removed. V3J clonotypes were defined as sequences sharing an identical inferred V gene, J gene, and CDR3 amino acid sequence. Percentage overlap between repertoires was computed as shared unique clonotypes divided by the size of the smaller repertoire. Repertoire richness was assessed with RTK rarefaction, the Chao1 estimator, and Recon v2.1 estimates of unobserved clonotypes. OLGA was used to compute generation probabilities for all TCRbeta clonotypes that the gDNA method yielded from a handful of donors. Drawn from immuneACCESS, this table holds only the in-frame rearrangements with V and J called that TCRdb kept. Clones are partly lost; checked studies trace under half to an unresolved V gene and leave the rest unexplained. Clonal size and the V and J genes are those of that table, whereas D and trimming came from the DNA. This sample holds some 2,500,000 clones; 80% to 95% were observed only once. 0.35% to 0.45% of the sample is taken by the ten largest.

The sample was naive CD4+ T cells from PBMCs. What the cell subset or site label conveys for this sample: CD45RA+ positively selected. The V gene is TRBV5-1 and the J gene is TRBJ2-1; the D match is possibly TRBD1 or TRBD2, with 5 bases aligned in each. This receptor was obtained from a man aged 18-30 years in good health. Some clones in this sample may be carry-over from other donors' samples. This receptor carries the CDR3 CASSRGWDASQFF. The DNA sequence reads TGCGCCAGCAGCCGGGGCTGGGACGCAAGTCAGTTCTTC.